These 32 T cell receptor beta chains came from one sample sequenced in a study of T cells in localized non-small cell lung cancer. Method: immunoSEQ multiplex PCR; TCRdb's copy keeps in-frame clones and lacks some. The repertoire holds 45,000 to 60,000 clones, with around 86% as singletons. Sequenced here: peripheral blood, sampled before any cancer treatment. All receptors come from a female donor aged 60 or older with stage II squamous cell lung carcinoma.

The chain joins TRBV7-6 to TRBJ2-4; 14 bases line up with TRBD2. CDR3 length: 18 amino acids. The V and J ends lost 5 bases and 8 bases, in that order; junction bases with no gene match: 14. Germline values: CDR1 SGHVS, CDR2 FNYEAQ. CDR3 protein: CASSPWTSGGSAVDIQYF. The CDR3 DNA follows: TGTGCCAGCAGCCCTTGGACTAGCGGGGGGTCGGCTGTAGACATTCAGTACTTC.

V and J are TRBV2 and TRBJ1-4; 11 bases match TRBD1. This CDR3 comprises 16 residues. Unmatched junction bases numbered 12, after V lost 8 bases and J lost 7 bases. Germline V lookup: CDR1 SNHLY, CDR2 FYNNEI. The DNA of the CDR3 is TGTGCCAGCTCTTTCCAGAGGGGACAGGGGGGTGAAAAACTGTTTTTT. Amino acids: CASSFQRGQGGEKLFF. The variable domain in full, completed from reference TRBV2 and TRBJ1-4, reads EPEVTQTPSHQVTQMGQEVILRCVPISNHLYFYWYRQILGQKVEFLVSFYNNEISEKSEIFDDQFSVERPDGSNFTLKIRSTKLEDSAMYFCASSFQRGQGGEKLFFGSGTQLSVL.

This clone was observed a few times. The chain is built from TRBV30 and TRBJ2-1; 8 nucleotides match TRBD2. Germline assignment: CDR1 GTSNPN and CDR2 SVGIG (reference sequence). Unmatched junction bases numbered 9, after V lost 4 bases and J lost 10 bases. There are 13 residues in the CDR3. In DNA form, the CDR3 reads TGTGCCTGGATGGCGGGGGGAGGACAGGAGCAGTTCTTC. Translating gives CAWMAGGGQEQFF.

The chain has TRBV9 and TRBJ2-6; D is undetermined. Germline V gene data show CDR1 as SGDLS and CDR2 as YYNGEE. Deletions cut 1 base from V and 2 bases from J, with 4 bases between. The CDR3 extends over 14 amino acids. The CDR3 reads CASSVQAGANVLTF. CDR3 nucleotides: TGTGCCAGCAGCGTACAGGCTGGGGCCAACGTCCTGACTTTC.

The chain recombines TRBV18 with TRBJ1-1; D remains ambiguous. The CDR3 is 15 residues long. With 3 bases removed from V and 0 bases from J, the gap between germline ends came to 11 bases. Germline V CDR1 and CDR2: KGHSH, LQKENI. The CDR3 protein is CASSPNSDVNTEAFF. CDR3 in DNA: TGTGCCAGCTCACCCAACTCTGATGTGAACACTGAAGCTTTCTTT.

DNA of the CDR3: TGTGCCAGCTCCGTTGCAGCCTACTACGAGCAGTACTTC. It codes for CASSVAAYYEQYF. This chain connects TRBV6-1 to TRBJ2-7; D unclear. The CDR3 is 13 residues long. Trimming cost V 8 bases and J 3 bases, with 14 bases left between them. CDR1 and CDR2 from the germline V gene are MNHNS and SASEGT.

J is TRBJ1-6 and V is TRBV7-8; 7 nucleotides line up with TRBD1. CDR1 is SGHVS and CDR2 is FQNEAQ in the germline V gene. The CDR3 is 15 residues long. V was pared by 2 bases and J by 8 bases, with 6 bases of the junction left unmatched. The CDR3 sequence is CASSLRARGDSPLHF. CDR3 in DNA: TGTGCCAGCAGCTTACGTGCCAGGGGGGATTCACCCCTCCACTTT. Using reference TRBV7-8 and TRBJ1-6 for the parts outside the CDR3, the full variable domain is GAGVSQSPRYKVAKRGQDVALRCDPISGHVSLFWYQQALGQGPEFLTYFQNEAQLDKSGLPSDRFFAERPEGSVSTLKIQRTQQEDSAVYLCASSLRARGDSPLHFGNGTRLTVT.

The genes are TRBV27 and TRBJ2-7; 7 nucleotides line up with TRBD1. The V gene's germline CDR1 is MNHEY and CDR2 SMNVEV (reference sequence). V shed 8 bases and J 4 bases; nucleotides not matched to a gene: 5. The CDR3 extends over 12 amino acids. In DNA, the CDR3 is TGTGCCAGCGGCAAGGGGGCTTACGAGCAGTACTTC. Residues: CASGKGAYEQYF.

The count of this clone is one. This chain uses TRBV12-5 with TRBJ1-6, with a tentative D call TRBD1 (5 bases). Germline CDR1 LGHNT, CDR2 FRNRAP. V was pared by 0 bases and J by 8 bases, with 14 bases between. The CDR3 length is 16 residues. The CDR3 here is CASGLVMVGGYSPLHF. For the CDR3, the DNA is TGTGCTAGTGGTTTGGTAATGGTCGGGGGTTATTCACCCCTCCACTTT.

J is TRBJ1-6 and V is TRBV5-5; the D is unclear. Looked up from germline, CDR1 is SGHKS and CDR2 is YYEKEE (reference sequence). The CDR3 has 16 residues. V dropped 2 bases and J dropped 5 bases, with 14 bases sitting between them. The CDR3 DNA reads TGTGCCAGCAGCTTCGCCCTCTCCGGAAATAATTCACCCCTCCACTTT. It translates to CASSFALSGNNSPLHF.

V is TRBV27 and J is TRBJ2-3; 16 positions match TRBD2. The length of the CDR3 is 16 residues. V trimming: 10 bases; J trimming: 1 base; junction bases outside the gene matches: 5. Germline-derived CDR1 and CDR2 are MNHEY and SMNVEV (reference sequence). In DNA form, the CDR3 reads TGTGCCACCGGGACTAGCGGGGGGGCCGGCACAGATACGCAGTATTTT. Encoded protein: CATGTSGGAGTDTQYF.

The chain is built from TRBV11-2 and TRBJ2-5, with D unresolved. CDR3 length equals 14 residues. Trimming took 5 bases from V and 1 from J, leaving 11 bases between them. The V gene's germline CDR1 is SGHAT and CDR2 FQNNGV. Here the CDR3 reads CASSPLSRQETQYF. The DNA of the CDR3 is TGTGCCAGCAGCCCACTGTCCCGCCAAGAGACCCAGTACTTC.

This chain joins TRBV30 and TRBJ1-2; 7 bases are shared with TRBD1. The CDR3 spans 13 residues. The trim removed 2 bases at V and 6 bases at J, leaving 6 bases unmatched. Germline values: CDR1 GTSNPN, CDR2 SVGIG (reference sequence). Written as DNA, the CDR3 is TGTGCCTGGAGTACACAGGGGTATAATGGCTACACCTTC. This translates into CAWSTQGYNGYTF.

The chain recombines TRBV19 with TRBJ1-2, with unresolved D. CDR3 length equals 13 residues. Germline CDR1 LNHDA, CDR2 SQIVND (reference sequence). Between the trimmed V and J ends, which lost 8 bases and 4 bases, there was a span of 14 bases. In DNA form, the CDR3 reads TGTGCCAGTGTCCGGGGTTCCACCTATGGCTACACCTTC. It codes for CASVRGSTYGYTF.

This rearrangement joins TRBV5-1 to TRBJ1-2, with D maybe TRBD1 (5 bases). The CDR3 covers 15 residues. The V and J ends lost 4 bases and 5 bases respectively, with 18 bases between them. Germline V gene sequence: CDR1 SGHRS, CDR2 YFSETQ. The CDR3 sequence is CASSGGTPDVYGYTF. For the CDR3, the DNA is TGCGCCAGCAGCGGAGGGACGCCTGACGTTTATGGCTACACCTTC. Supplemented by reference TRBV5-1 and TRBJ1-2, the full variable domain reads KAGVTQTPRYLIKTRGQQVTLSCSPISGHRSVSWYQQTPGQGLQFLFEYFSETQRNKGNFPGRFSGRQFSNSRSEMNVSTLELGDSALYLCASSGGTPDVYGYTFGSGTRLTVV.

The rearrangement links TRBV19 to TRBJ2-3, with D unclear. The CDR3 length is 13 residues. V lost 4 bases and J 1 base, leaving 6 bases between the germline ends. Germline CDR1 and CDR2: LNHDA and SQIVND (reference sequence). Here the CDR3 DNA reads TGTGCCAGTAGTAGCGGCCGCACAGATACGCAGTATTTT. As protein: CASSSGRTDTQYF.

This rearrangement joins TRBV30 to TRBJ2-1, with 9 positions matching TRBD2. Per germline, CDR1 GTSNPN and CDR2 SVGIG (reference sequence). V lost 2 bases and J lost 1; bases outside the gene matches: 3. The CDR3 spans 15 residues. CDR3 coding DNA: TGTGCCTGGAGTCTACTAGCGGGTTCCTACAATGAGCAGTTCTTC. Protein sequence: CAWSLLAGSYNEQFF.

This clone was counted a few times. The chain carries TRBV2 and TRBJ1-2; 7 bases agree with TRBD1. Germline assignment: CDR1 SNHLY and CDR2 FYNNEI. The CDR3 has 14 residues. V was pared by 3 bases and J by 5 bases, with 6 bases of the junction left unmatched. The CDR3 DNA is TGTGCCAGCAGTGAGTCGCACAGGGGTTATGGCTACACCTTC. It translates to CASSESHRGYGYTF.

This clone was detected only a few times. Additional DNA sequences in this sample encode the identical CDR3. J is TRBJ2-7 and V is TRBV4-3, with D tentatively TRBD2 (7 bases). Trimming removed 3 bases from V and 1 base from J, with 16 bases in between. Germline V lookup: CDR1 LGHNA, CDR2 YSLEER. This CDR3 region has 16 residues. CDR3 protein: CASSQGGGTGSYEQYF. DNA for the CDR3: TGCGCCAGCAGCCAGGGAGGGGGGACGGGATCCTACGAGCAGTACTTC.

The chain employs TRBV6-5 and TRBJ2-1, with D possibly matching TRBD2 (6 bases). Between the trimmed V and J ends, which lost 5 bases and 4 bases, there was a span of 12 bases. Germline loops: CDR1 MNHEY, CDR2 SVGAGI. The CDR3 is 14 residues long. CDR3 sequence reads: CASSRREAYNEQFF. The CDR3 nucleotides are TGTGCCAGCAGTAGAAGGGAGGCGTACAATGAGCAGTTCTTC.

The chain uses TRBV11-2 and TRBJ1-2; the D gene is possibly TRBD1 (6 bases). This CDR3 comprises 16 residues. The germline V gene encodes CDR1 SGHAT and CDR2 FQNNGV. V was pared by 4 bases and J by 0 bases, with 15 bases between. The CDR3 coding sequence is TGTGCCAGCAGCTCCCCCCTGGCAGGGGCTAACTATGGCTACACCTTC. This translates into CASSSPLAGANYGYTF.

CDR3 nucleotides: TGTGCCAGCAGCGGTCACAACTCCGCTCACTATGGCTACACCTTC. Translated: CASSGHNSAHYGYTF. The chain employs TRBV9 and TRBJ1-2; D uncertain. V lost 3 bases and J 3 bases, leaving 15 bases between the germline ends. This CDR3 is 15 amino acids long. Germline CDR1 SGDLS, CDR2 YYNGEE.

The genes are TRBV6-6 and TRBJ2-2; D call uncertain. Germline lookup yields CDR1 MNHNY and CDR2 SVGAGI (reference sequence). The CDR3 extends over 15 amino acids. V was pared by 6 bases and J by 4 bases, with 15 bases between. Here the CDR3 DNA reads TGTGCCAGCAGGGATACAAGGTTGAGCACCGGGGAGCTGTTTTTT. Protein: CASRDTRLSTGELFF.

The rearrangement joins TRBV6-1 to TRBJ1-3; D is uncertain. V was cut by 5 bases and J by 4 bases, with 12 bases left in between. There are 14 residues in the CDR3. Germline CDR1 MNHNS, CDR2 SASEGT. The CDR3 region has the DNA TGTGCCAGCAGTCTCATGGAGAGAGGAAACACCATATATTTT. Residues: CASSLMERGNTIYF.

This clone occurred a few times. V gene TRBV2 combines with J gene TRBJ1-2; D uncertain. From germline, CDR1 is SNHLY and CDR2 FYNNEI. Trimming left V 7 bases short and J 4 bases short, with 10 bases between. CDR3 length: 12 amino acids. The CDR3 coding sequence is TGTGCCAGCATCAAAGGTGGCTATGGCTACACCTTC. Its protein product is CASIKGGYGYTF.

This chain joins TRBV5-1 and TRBJ1-1, with a tentative D call TRBD1 (6 bases). The CDR3 spans 15 residues. Germline V gene lookup returns CDR1 SGHRS and CDR2 YFSETQ. Deletions cut 1 base from V and 2 bases from J, with 12 bases between. As DNA, the CDR3 is TGCGCCAGCAGCTTGCAGGGGACCCTAAACACTGAAGCTTTCTTT. Protein product: CASSLQGTLNTEAFF. Full variable domain (missing parts from reference TRBV5-1 and TRBJ1-1): KAGVTQTPRYLIKTRGQQVTLSCSPISGHRSVSWYQQTPGQGLQFLFEYFSETQRNKGNFPGRFSGRQFSNSRSEMNVSTLELGDSALYLCASSLQGTLNTEAFFGQGTRLTVV.

The chain uses TRBV2 and TRBJ2-4; D possibly matches TRBD1 or TRBD2 (6 bases each). Germline V CDR1 and CDR2: SNHLY, FYNNEI. Trimming pared 4 bases from V and 0 bases from J, leaving 16 bases between. This CDR3 has 17 residues. DNA for the CDR3: TGTGCCAGCAGTGGGTCTCAAGGGGGGATAGCCAAAAACATTCAGTACTTC. This sequence encodes CASSGSQGGIAKNIQYF.

This clone was recorded only once. The rearrangement links TRBV11-2 to TRBJ2-3; D may be TRBD2 (6 bases). This CDR3 is built from 18 residues. Trimming took off 1 base at V and 0 bases at J, with 17 bases between the two ends. Per germline, CDR1 SGHAT and CDR2 FQNNGV. The CDR3 here is CASSLVGGQIRSTDTQYF. CDR3 bases: TGTGCCAGCAGCTTAGTTGGAGGGCAGATTCGGAGCACAGATACGCAGTATTTT.

The V and J genes are TRBV7-9 and TRBJ2-7; D unclear. CDR3 length: 13 amino acids. CDR1 is SEHNR and CDR2 is FQNEAQ in the germline V gene (reference sequence). V lost 0 bases and J 5 bases, leaving 8 bases between the germline ends. The CDR3 loop reads CASSLANSNEQYF. Here the CDR3 DNA reads TGTGCCAGCAGCTTAGCGAACTCTAACGAGCAGTACTTC. Based on the CDR3 plus reference TRBV7-9 and TRBJ2-7, the full variable domain is DTGVSQNPRHKITKRGQNVTFRCDPISEHNRLYWYRQTLGQGPEFLTYFQNEAQLEKSRLLSDRFSAERPKGSFSTLEIQRTEQGDSAMYLCASSLANSNEQYFGPGTRLTVT.

V gene TRBV19 combines with J gene TRBJ1-1; D is possibly TRBD1 (5 bases). Between the trimmed V and J ends, which lost 3 bases and 5 bases, there was a span of 7 bases. The CDR3 has 12 amino acids. Germline loops: CDR1 LNHDA, CDR2 SQIVND (reference sequence). DNA of the CDR3: TGTGCCAGTAGTATGGGGCGGACTGAAGCTTTCTTT. It translates to CASSMGRTEAFF.

This chain joins TRBV5-6 and TRBJ2-3; 9 nucleotides line up with TRBD2. CDR1 and CDR2 (germline): SGHDT, YYEEEE. The CDR3 spans 18 residues. With 6 bases clipped from V and 2 bases from J, the junction kept 16 bases outside the gene matches. The CDR3 DNA reads as TGTGCCAGCATCCCCGGGGAGCGGGGGGTACCCTTCACAGATACGCAGTATTTT. It is translated as CASIPGERGVPFTDTQYF.

The J gene is TRBJ2-1, the V gene TRBV27, with D hard to call. The CDR3 sequence is 14 residues long. Germline loops: CDR1 MNHEY, CDR2 SMNVEV (reference sequence). V lost 4 bases and J lost 7, with 14 bases in between. The CDR3 nucleotides read TGTGCCAGCAGTTCCCAGTCAGACGTGAATGAGCAGTTCTTC. This gives the protein CASSSQSDVNEQFF.